Listed below are T cell receptor beta chains from one sample, sequenced in a study of blood T cell repertoires in COVID-19. The table came from immunoSEQ multiplex PCR; TCRdb's copy has only in-frame clones and leaves some out. The table records a few hundred thousand clones, about 87% of them present only once. The sequencing input was peripheral blood. The receptors here all came from a woman between 50 and 59 years old with acute or convalescent COVID-19. CDR3s include the opening cysteine and the closing phenylalanine or tryptophan. Fields, in order: D gene, J gene, clone size, V gene, CDR3 protein, CDR3 DNA. A D gene is named only where the DNA matches it firmly. Size is stated for part of the rows, as once, few or many counts, or as a class when the clone is expanded.

TRBD1,TRBJ1-4,NA,TRBV19,CASSTRTGGEKLFF,TGTGCCAGTAGTACCCGAACAGGGGGTGAAAAACTGTTTTTT
NA,TRBJ1-2,once,TRBV15,CATSTDDRSHGYTF,TGTGCCACCAGCACCGATGACAGAAGTCATGGCTACACCTTC
NA,TRBJ2-2,once,TRBV5-1,CASSEGTGELFF,TGCGCCAGCAGCGAGGGCACCGGGGAGCTGTTTTTT
NA,TRBJ1-3,NA,TRBV18,CASSPPAAFLTSGNTIYF,TGTGCCAGCTCACCACCGGCGGCCTTCCTTACCTCTGGAAACACCATATATTTT
NA,TRBJ2-4,NA,TRBV6-2/TRBV6-3,CASSFMEESKNIQYF,TGTGCCAGCAGTTTCATGGAGGAGTCGAAAAACATTCAGTACTTC
NA,TRBJ2-2,NA,TRBV7-9,CASSPTLGTGELFF,TGTGCCAGCAGTCCAACACTAGGGACTGGGGAGCTGTTTTTT
TRBD1,TRBJ1-4,NA,TRBV25-1,CASSNRDRGREKLFF,TGTGCCAGCAGTAACCGGGACAGGGGGCGCGAAAAACTGTTTTTT
NA,TRBJ1-2,NA,TRBV5-1,CASSLRQNYGYTF,TGCGCCAGCAGCTTGAGACAGAACTATGGCTACACCTTC
NA,TRBJ2-7,NA,TRBV9,CASSETGTGYEQYF,TGTGCCAGCAGCGAGACGGGTACCGGGTACGAGCAGTACTTC
NA,TRBJ1-3,NA,TRBV27,CASRMPGYYGGNTIYF,TGTGCCAGCAGAATGCCAGGGTATTACGGTGGAAACACCATATATTTT
NA,TRBJ1-1,NA,TRBV18,CASSLLQGEAFF,TGTGCCAGCTCACTTTTACAGGGTGAAGCTTTCTTT
TRBD1,TRBJ1-1,NA,TRBV5-1,CASRRTGDTEAFF,TGCGCCAGTCGTCGTACAGGGGACACTGAAGCTTTCTTT
TRBD1,TRBJ1-2,NA,TRBV3-1/TRBV3-2,CASSHPGTGDGYTF,TGTGCCAGCAGCCACCCCGGGACAGGGGATGGCTACACCTTC
NA,TRBJ2-5,NA,TRBV11-1,CASSLDRIKETQYF,TGTGCCAGCAGCTTAGACAGAATAAAAGAGACCCAGTACTTC
TRBD1,TRBJ1-2,NA,TRBV29-1,CSVGQGGYGYTF,TGCAGCGTTGGGCAGGGGGGTTATGGCTACACCTTC
NA,TRBJ1-4,NA,TRBV28,CATEQNEKLFF,TGTGCCACCGAACAAAATGAAAAACTGTTTTTT
NA,TRBJ1-6,few,TRBV10-3,CAISDTHATANSPLHF,TGTGCCATCAGTGATACTCACGCGACAGCAAATTCACCCCTCCACTTT
NA,TRBJ2-7,NA,TRBV16,CASSESWAGGRYEQYF,TGTGCCAGCAGCGAATCCTGGGCAGGGGGGCGCTACGAGCAGTACTTC
TRBD1,TRBJ1-2,few,TRBV12-3/TRBV12-4,CASSFQGADGYTF,TGTGCCAGCAGTTTTCAGGGGGCCGATGGCTACACCTTC
TRBD2,TRBJ2-1,NA,TRBV9,CASSVRGTVAGVGNEQFF,TGTGCCAGCAGCGTGAGAGGGACCGTAGCGGGAGTCGGGAATGAGCAGTTCTTC
TRBD1,TRBJ1-5,NA,TRBV29-1,CSVAGTGTGDLSNQPQHF,TGCAGCGTTGCCGGGACCGGGACAGGAGACCTTAGCAATCAGCCCCAGCATTTT
TRBD1,TRBJ1-6,NA,TRBV2,CASSWDSTYNSPLHF,TGTGCCAGCAGCTGGGACAGCACCTATAATTCACCCCTCCACTTT
NA,TRBJ2-7,NA,TRBV5-1,CASSLGGTTWYEQYF,TGCGCCAGCAGCTTGGGGGGGACAACCTGGTACGAGCAGTACTTC
TRBD1,TRBJ1-1,NA,TRBV18,CASSPTTGFDTEAFF,TGTGCCAGCTCACCTACGACAGGGTTTGACACTGAAGCTTTCTTT
NA,TRBJ1-3,NA,TRBV3-1/TRBV3-2,CASSQDLGAAGNTIYF,TGTGCCAGCAGCCAAGATTTGGGGGCAGCCGGAAACACCATATATTTT
TRBD2,TRBJ2-2,NA,TRBV11-2,CASSLDWTSGRANTGELFF,TGTGCCAGCAGCTTAGACTGGACTAGCGGGAGGGCGAACACCGGGGAGCTGTTTTTT
TRBD1,TRBJ1-2,NA,TRBV19,CASSPGTGKVVFGYTF,TGTGCCAGTAGTCCCGGGACAGGGAAGGTCGTTTTCGGCTACACCTTC
TRBD1,TRBJ1-3,NA,TRBV7-9,CASRSTGGHSGNTIYF,TGTGCCAGCAGGAGTACAGGGGGCCATTCTGGAAACACCATATATTTT
TRBD1,TRBJ1-1,NA,TRBV2,CASRTSTGGRGAFF,TGTGCCAGCAGGACGTCGACAGGGGGCCGGGGAGCTTTCTTT
NA,TRBJ1-5,NA,TRBV28,CASRNEGRGVNQPQHF,TGTGCCAGCAGGAACGAAGGACGGGGAGTCAATCAGCCCCAGCATTTT
NA,TRBJ2-1,NA,TRBV11-2,CASSPDRSYNEQFF,TGTGCCAGCAGCCCGGACAGATCCTACAATGAGCAGTTCTTC
TRBD2,TRBJ2-5,NA,TRBV7-2,CASSLFGPLGGRQETQYF,TGTGCCAGCAGCCTATTTGGCCCCCTGGGCGGGAGACAAGAGACCCAGTACTTC
TRBD2,TRBJ2-1,NA,TRBV24-1,CATSDDRTSGSDEQFF,TGTGCCACCAGTGACGATCGGACTAGCGGGAGCGATGAGCAGTTCTTC
TRBD2,TRBJ2-3,once,TRBV27,CASSSPGLAGGNTDTQYF,TGTGCCAGCAGTTCGCCGGGACTAGCGGGAGGGAACACAGATACGCAGTATTTT
TRBD2,TRBJ2-1,NA,TRBV27,CASNKGLAGGGPYNEQFF,TGTGCCAGCAATAAGGGACTAGCGGGAGGAGGGCCCTACAATGAGCAGTTCTTC
NA,TRBJ1-1,once,TRBV11-2,CASSLDIGQTGTEAFF,TGTGCCAGCAGCTTAGATATTGGACAGACCGGCACTGAAGCTTTCTTT
NA,TRBJ1-5,NA,TRBV27,CASSLSAGVLSQPQHF,TGTGCCAGCAGTTTATCGGCAGGGGTGTTGAGTCAGCCCCAGCATTTT
NA,TRBJ1-1,NA,TRBV30,CAWSVVQAQAEAFF,TGTGCCTGGAGTGTGGTCCAGGCTCAGGCTGAAGCTTTCTTT
TRBD2,TRBJ2-7,once,TRBV2,CASSEGSSGSYEQYF,TGTGCCAGCAGTGAAGGGTCTAGCGGGAGCTACGAGCAGTACTTC
TRBD2,TRBJ2-5,NA,TRBV14,CASSRGIAGVGGTQYF,TGTGCCAGCAGCCGGGGGATAGCGGGAGTCGGTGGGACCCAGTACTTC
TRBD1,TRBJ2-3,NA,TRBV5-6,CASSSWTGGNTQYF,TGTGCCAGCAGCTCCTGGACAGGGGGGAATACGCAGTATTTT
NA,TRBJ1-2,NA,TRBV7-3,CASSLRGPGDMDYGYTF,TGTGCCAGCAGCTTAAGGGGGCCTGGGGATATGGACTATGGCTACACCTTC